The present T cell receptor (beta chain) was sequenced within a study of T cells in Graves' hyperthyroidism and ophthalmopathy. Study at large: Peripheral blood samples were taken at initial diagnosis, prior to any treatment. Study-wide results and caveats: Ophthalmopathy and stable hyperthyroidism were separated by a 13 V-J model.

RNA transcripts were the template for amplifying TCR beta CDR3 regions. A first-round RT-PCR of the TCR CDR3 used the HTBI primer set. TCRdb re-called the multiplex PCR reads through MiXCR, storing one row per CDR3 protein. In the table there are 560,000 or so distinct CDR3 sequences, about 20% of which are singletons. This clonotype was counted at least ten times. Its antigen is undetermined. Looked up from germline, CDR1 is SGHAT and CDR2 is FQNNGV. The ends were cut back, 0 bases at V and 16 bases at J, with 13 bases in the middle. The CDR3 is made up of 12 amino acids. Ophthalmopathy patients showed a Clinical Activity Score of at least 3, NOSPECS grade of at least 4 and duration under 3 months. Extraction of PBMCs used approximately 10 ml of fresh peripheral blood.

V usage is TRBV11-2 and J usage is TRBJ2-1; D tentatively fits TRBD1 or TRBD2 (5 bases each). The sequence came from a man in his forties with Graves' ophthalmopathy. The specimen was blood. CDR3 coding DNA: TGTGCCAGCAGCTTAGATTCGGGGCCTGTATTCTTC. It specifies CASSLDSGPVFF.